The rows below give T cell receptor beta chains drawn from one sample of a study of patients and donors after allogeneic stem cell transplantation. TCRdb reprocessed the RT-PCR reads via MiXCR and lists one record per CDR3 protein. Of under 200,000 distinct CDR3 sequences detected, around 30% appear once; the ten largest clones hold roughly 3%. Sample: blood, either unsorted or a sorted T cell fraction (not recorded which). The receptors derive from a human donor who was either an allogeneic HSCT recipient or a stem cell or donor lymphocyte infusion donor (not recorded which). It is not recorded whose cells these are; they may come from a transplant donor. Each CDR3 is given with its conserved first and last residue. D genes are given only for firm matches. Not every row has a clone size; where given, it reads once, few, many or a size class.

d_gene: -; v_gene: TRBV30; abundance: -; j_gene: TRBJ2-2; CDR3aa: CACPTDYTGELFF; CDR3nt: TGTGCCTGCCCGACAGACTACACCGGGGAGCTGTTTTTT
d_gene: -; v_gene: TRBV12-3/TRBV12-4; abundance: few; j_gene: TRBJ2-5; CDR3aa: CASSFGFGKETQYF; CDR3nt: TGTGCCAGCAGTTTCGGATTCGGCAAAGAGACCCAGTACTTC
d_gene: TRBD1; v_gene: TRBV6-1; abundance: -; j_gene: TRBJ2-2; CDR3aa: CASMTGQAPAGELFF; CDR3nt: TGTGCCAGCATGACCGGACAGGCCCCGGCCGGGGAGCTGTTTTTT
d_gene: -; v_gene: TRBV12-3/TRBV12-4; abundance: many; j_gene: TRBJ2-3; CDR3aa: CASSLMATDTQYF; CDR3nt: TGTGCCAGCAGTTTGATGGCAACAGATACGCAGTATTTT
d_gene: -; v_gene: TRBV14; abundance: few; j_gene: TRBJ2-7; CDR3aa: CASSPRTMGYYEQYF; CDR3nt: TGTGCCAGCAGCCCACGGACAATGGGGTACTACGAGCAGTACTTC
d_gene: -; v_gene: TRBV18; abundance: -; j_gene: TRBJ1-5; CDR3aa: CASSPLGGSQHF; CDR3nt: TGTGCCAGCTCACCCCTCGGGGGGTCCCAGCATTTT
d_gene: -; v_gene: TRBV28; abundance: -; j_gene: TRBJ2-3; CDR3aa: CASRGGGLGGRDTQYF; CDR3nt: TGTGCCAGCAGAGGGGGGGGCCTTGGCGGGAGAGATACGCAGTATTTT
d_gene: -; v_gene: TRBV9; abundance: -; j_gene: TRBJ2-1; CDR3aa: CASTVGGDEQFF; CDR3nt: TGTGCCAGCACCGTAGGTGGGGATGAGCAGTTCTTC
d_gene: -; v_gene: TRBV27; abundance: -; j_gene: TRBJ1-1; CDR3aa: CASSWGQVDLGGEAFF; CDR3nt: TGTGCCAGCAGTTGGGGCCAGGTAGATCTTGGGGGTGAAGCTTTCTTT
d_gene: TRBD1; v_gene: TRBV4-2; abundance: many; j_gene: TRBJ1-5; CDR3aa: CASSHRDRRISNQPQHF; CDR3nt: TGTGCCAGCAGCCACCGGGACAGACGGATTAGCAATCAGCCCCAGCATTTT
d_gene: -; v_gene: TRBV29-1; abundance: -; j_gene: TRBJ2-2; CDR3aa: CSVEDLAVAGELFF; CDR3nt: TGCAGCGTTGAAGATTTGGCAGTCGCCGGGGAGCTGTTTTTT
d_gene: -; v_gene: TRBV7-6; abundance: -; j_gene: TRBJ1-1; CDR3aa: CASSSPGGGGLLNTEAFF; CDR3nt: TGTGCCAGCAGTTCCCCTGGGGGGGGCGGACTTCTGAACACTGAAGCTTTCTTT
d_gene: -; v_gene: TRBV21-1; abundance: -; j_gene: TRBJ1-6; CDR3aa: CASSKAIIEGANSPLHF; CDR3nt: TGTGCCAGCAGCAAAGCCATTATAGAGGGGGCCAATTCACCCCTCCACTTT
d_gene: TRBD2; v_gene: TRBV4-3; abundance: -; j_gene: TRBJ2-2; CDR3aa: CASSQAGGSSGRNGELFF; CDR3nt: TGCGCCAGCAGCCAAGCGGGGGGGTCTAGCGGGAGAAACGGGGAGCTGTTTTTT
d_gene: -; v_gene: TRBV7-9; abundance: -; j_gene: TRBJ2-1; CDR3aa: CASSSGVEQFF; CDR3nt: TGTGCCAGCAGTTCGGGTGTAGAGCAGTTCTTC
d_gene: TRBD2; v_gene: TRBV29-1; abundance: -; j_gene: TRBJ2-7; CDR3aa: CSVEESLAGGPYEQYF; CDR3nt: TGCAGCGTTGAAGAGAGTCTAGCGGGAGGACCCTACGAGCAGTACTTC
d_gene: -; v_gene: TRBV5-5; abundance: -; j_gene: TRBJ2-5; CDR3aa: CASSLAGTILLETQYF; CDR3nt: TGTGCCAGCAGCTTGGCCGGGACGATTCTTTTAGAGACCCAGTACTTC
d_gene: TRBD1; v_gene: TRBV10-3; abundance: -; j_gene: TRBJ1-6; CDR3aa: CAISEPGTGDSPLHF; CDR3nt: TGTGCCATCAGTGAGCCCGGGACAGGCGATTCACCCCTCCACTTT
d_gene: -; v_gene: TRBV12-3/TRBV12-4; abundance: -; j_gene: TRBJ1-3; CDR3aa: CASSSGRVGNTIYF; CDR3nt: TGTGCCAGCAGTTCGGGACGAGTGGGAAACACCATATATTTT
d_gene: TRBD1; v_gene: TRBV30; abundance: -; j_gene: TRBJ2-1; CDR3aa: CAWSLRDRVLFNEQFF; CDR3nt: TGTGCCTGGTCACTCCGGGACAGGGTATTGTTCAATGAGCAGTTCTTC
d_gene: -; v_gene: TRBV14; abundance: -; j_gene: TRBJ1-4; CDR3aa: CASSPYSGSGLEKLFF; CDR3nt: TGTGCCAGCAGCCCGTACTCGGGTTCAGGGCTTGAAAAACTGTTTTTT
d_gene: TRBD1; v_gene: TRBV12-3/TRBV12-4; abundance: -; j_gene: TRBJ1-5; CDR3aa: CASQDRSNQPQHF; CDR3nt: TGTGCCAGCCAGGACAGGTCCAATCAGCCCCAGCATTTT
d_gene: -; v_gene: TRBV10-3; abundance: few; j_gene: TRBJ1-4; CDR3aa: CAISRGTVNEKLFF; CDR3nt: TGTGCCATCAGTAGAGGGACGGTCAATGAAAAACTGTTTTTT
d_gene: -; v_gene: TRBV24-1; abundance: -; j_gene: TRBJ2-2; CDR3aa: CATSDSGHQANTGELFF; CDR3nt: TGTGCCACCAGTGACTCGGGACACCAAGCGAACACCGGGGAGCTGTTTTTT
d_gene: TRBD1; v_gene: TRBV28; abundance: -; j_gene: TRBJ1-5; CDR3aa: CASSSGQGAGQPQHF; CDR3nt: TGTGCCAGCAGTTCGGGACAGGGGGCAGGTCAGCCCCAGCATTTT
d_gene: -; v_gene: TRBV6-6; abundance: -; j_gene: TRBJ1-1; CDR3aa: CASSRPLGAPTNTEAFF; CDR3nt: TGTGCCAGCAGTCGCCCTTTAGGGGCACCAACGAACACTGAAGCTTTCTTT
d_gene: -; v_gene: TRBV5-5; abundance: -; j_gene: TRBJ2-7; CDR3aa: CASSFSPVDTSYEQYF; CDR3nt: TGTGCCAGCAGCTTTTCCCCGGTAGACACCTCCTACGAGCAGTACTTC
d_gene: -; v_gene: TRBV29-1; abundance: -; j_gene: TRBJ2-3; CDR3aa: CSVKGGPDTQYF; CDR3nt: TGCAGCGTTAAGGGGGGCCCAGATACGCAGTATTTT
d_gene: TRBD1; v_gene: TRBV29-1; abundance: -; j_gene: TRBJ2-7; CDR3aa: CSVRQGANPTSSYEQYF; CDR3nt: TGCAGCGTGAGACAGGGGGCTAACCCGACAAGCTCCTACGAGCAGTACTTC
d_gene: -; v_gene: TRBV7-3; abundance: many; j_gene: TRBJ1-1; CDR3aa: CASSLHQNTEAFF; CDR3nt: TGTGCCAGCAGCTTACATCAGAACACTGAAGCTTTCTTT
d_gene: TRBD1; v_gene: TRBV10-3; abundance: -; j_gene: TRBJ2-5; CDR3aa: CAISEGPGTGKGETQYF; CDR3nt: TGTGCCATCAGTGAGGGGCCTGGGACAGGGAAAGGAGAGACCCAGTACTTC
d_gene: -; v_gene: TRBV10-3; abundance: -; j_gene: TRBJ1-5; CDR3aa: CAISGTDQPQHF; CDR3nt: TGTGCCATCAGTGGGACTGATCAGCCCCAGCATTTT
d_gene: -; v_gene: TRBV15; abundance: many; j_gene: TRBJ1-1; CDR3aa: CATSRVALGGEAFF; CDR3nt: TGTGCCACCAGCAGGGTTGCTTTAGGTGGCGAAGCTTTCTTT
d_gene: -; v_gene: TRBV20-1; abundance: -; j_gene: TRBJ2-1; CDR3aa: CSAGGGSSYNEQFF; CDR3nt: TGCAGTGCTGGAGGGGGGAGCTCCTACAATGAGCAGTTCTTC
d_gene: -; v_gene: TRBV15; abundance: many; j_gene: TRBJ1-5; CDR3aa: CATSTRQVKGNQPQHF; CDR3nt: TGTGCCACCAGCACTCGACAGGTGAAGGGCAATCAGCCCCAGCATTTT
d_gene: TRBD1; v_gene: TRBV7-2; abundance: -; j_gene: TRBJ1-2; CDR3aa: CASSLDRGYYRYTF; CDR3nt: TGTGCCAGCAGCTTAGACAGGGGCTACTATCGCTACACCTTC
d_gene: TRBD2; v_gene: TRBV4-3; abundance: -; j_gene: TRBJ2-7; CDR3aa: CASSPILAGVDEQYF; CDR3nt: TGCGCCAGCAGCCCTATTCTAGCGGGAGTAGACGAGCAGTACTTC
d_gene: -; v_gene: TRBV7-9; abundance: -; j_gene: TRBJ2-1; CDR3aa: CASSFFVRGVYNEQFF; CDR3nt: TGTGCCAGCAGCTTTTTTGTGCGGGGAGTCTACAATGAGCAGTTCTTC
d_gene: -; v_gene: TRBV5-1; abundance: few; j_gene: TRBJ2-5; CDR3aa: CASSRDGLYLQETQYF; CDR3nt: TGCGCCAGCAGTAGGGACGGACTATACCTCCAAGAGACCCAGTACTTC
d_gene: TRBD2; v_gene: TRBV4-1; abundance: -; j_gene: TRBJ2-7; CDR3aa: CASSQVIGGSSYEQYF; CDR3nt: TGCGCCAGCAGCCAAGTGATCGGGGGGAGCTCCTACGAGCAGTACTTC
d_gene: TRBD1; v_gene: TRBV6-6; abundance: -; j_gene: TRBJ2-5; CDR3aa: CASSYSTGNQETQYF; CDR3nt: TGTGCCAGCAGTTACTCGACAGGGAACCAAGAGACCCAGTACTTC
d_gene: -; v_gene: TRBV9; abundance: many; j_gene: TRBJ1-6; CDR3aa: CASSARSSYNSPLHF; CDR3nt: TGTGCCAGCAGCGCTCGGAGCTCCTATAATTCACCCCTCCACTTT
d_gene: -; v_gene: TRBV6-5; abundance: -; j_gene: TRBJ2-5; CDR3aa: CASSLGDNQETQYF; CDR3nt: TGTGCCAGCAGTTTAGGGGACAACCAAGAGACCCAGTACTTC
d_gene: -; v_gene: TRBV20-1; abundance: few; j_gene: TRBJ1-5; CDR3aa: CSAREVNNQPQHF; CDR3nt: TGCAGTGCCCGAGAAGTAAACAATCAGCCCCAGCATTTT
d_gene: -; v_gene: TRBV10-3; abundance: many; j_gene: TRBJ1-1; CDR3aa: CAISRVGTEAFF; CDR3nt: TGTGCCATCAGTAGGGTTGGCACTGAAGCTTTCTTT
d_gene: -; v_gene: TRBV7-3; abundance: few; j_gene: TRBJ2-2; CDR3aa: CASSLGTGELFF; CDR3nt: TGTGCCAGCAGCTTAGGCACCGGGGAGCTGTTTTTT
d_gene: -; v_gene: TRBV20-1; abundance: many; j_gene: TRBJ1-4; CDR3aa: CSAPKLGADEKLFF; CDR3nt: TGCAGTGCTCCGAAGCTGGGGGCGGATGAAAAACTGTTTTTT
d_gene: -; v_gene: TRBV27; abundance: -; j_gene: TRBJ2-2; CDR3aa: CASSYVDTGELFF; CDR3nt: TGTGCCAGCAGTTACGTAGACACCGGGGAGCTGTTTTTT
d_gene: TRBD2; v_gene: TRBV20-1; abundance: -; j_gene: TRBJ2-7; CDR3aa: CSASSGTSGKGSYEQYF; CDR3nt: TGCAGTGCTAGTTCGGGGACTAGCGGGAAGGGCTCCTACGAGCAGTACTTC
d_gene: -; v_gene: TRBV6-6; abundance: many; j_gene: TRBJ1-4; CDR3aa: CASSYSRATNEKLFF; CDR3nt: TGTGCCAGCAGTTACTCGCGAGCAACTAATGAAAAACTGTTTTTT